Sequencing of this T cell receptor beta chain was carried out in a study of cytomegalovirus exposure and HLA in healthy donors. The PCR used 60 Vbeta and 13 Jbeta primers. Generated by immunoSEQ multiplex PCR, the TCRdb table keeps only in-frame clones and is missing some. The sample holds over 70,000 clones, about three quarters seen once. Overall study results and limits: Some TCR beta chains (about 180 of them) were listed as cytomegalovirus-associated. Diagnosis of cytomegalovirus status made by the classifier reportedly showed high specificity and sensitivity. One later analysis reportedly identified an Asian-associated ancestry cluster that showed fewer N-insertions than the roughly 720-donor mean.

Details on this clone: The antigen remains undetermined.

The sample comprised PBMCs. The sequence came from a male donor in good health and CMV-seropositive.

CDR3 in DNA: TGTGCCAGCAGTGGATGGACAGGGGTCTCTGGAAACACCATATATTTT. This translates into CASSGWTGVSGNTIYF. This rearrangement joins TRBV25-1 to TRBJ1-3, with 9 bases that match TRBD1. Per the germline V gene, CDR1 is MGHDK and CDR2 is SYGVNS. This CDR3 spans 16 amino acids. Unmatched junction bases numbered 4, after V lost 4 bases and J lost 0 bases.